This record looks at one TCR beta chain sequence and its context. The source of the sample is a study of control samples from healthy donors and cancer patients. Sequencing was performed with immunoSEQ multiplex PCR; in TCRdb, only in-frame clones are kept and a portion is missing. The table lists approximately 150,000 clones, roughly 94% of them singletons, with 10% to 15% in the top ten. Material for sequencing was blood. This TCR was sampled from a man aged 35-49 years in good health.

Written as DNA, the CDR3 is TGTGCCAGCAGTGGCCTGAGGGGCCCCGGGGAGCTGTTTTTT. This translates into CASSGLRGPGELFF. The V gene is TRBV27, the J gene TRBJ2-2; D is perhaps TRBD1 or TRBD2 (5 bases each). The CDR3 loop spans 14 amino acids. Trimming removed 5 bases at V and 6 bases at J, with 13 bases between. Germline V lookup: CDR1 MNHEY, CDR2 SMNVEV (reference sequence).